This TCR beta chain is from a study of blood T cell repertoires in COVID-19. Study information: Samples representing acute and convalescent COVID-19 were sourced from the United States, Italy and Spain.

This clone has only one observation. The repertoire was sequenced with immunoSEQ multiplex PCR; TCRdb's copy has only in-frame clones and lacks some. The sample records about 270,000 clones, 80% to 90% being singletons. The source material was PBMCs or T cells enriched from blood (not recorded which). The sequence was obtained from a woman aged 18-29 years who had recovered from COVID-19.

The CDR3 bases are TGTGCCAGTAGTCCCCGGGACAGGGGGCTGAAGGAGCAGTACTTC. It encodes CASSPRDRGLKEQYF. This chain connects TRBV19 to TRBJ2-7; 12 positions match TRBD1. Germline V gives CDR1 LNHDA, CDR2 SQIVND (reference sequence). The J segment lost 7 bases and the V segment lost 5 bases, leaving 9 bases of the junction unmatched. The CDR3 length is 15 residues.